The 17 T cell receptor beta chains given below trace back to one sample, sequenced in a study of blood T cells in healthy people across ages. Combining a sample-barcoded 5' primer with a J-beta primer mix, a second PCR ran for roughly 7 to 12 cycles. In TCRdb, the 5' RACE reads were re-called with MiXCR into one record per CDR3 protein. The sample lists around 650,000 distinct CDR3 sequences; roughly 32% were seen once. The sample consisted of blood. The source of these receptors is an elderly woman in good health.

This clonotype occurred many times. CDR3 sequence reads: CASSDRGITDTQYF. In DNA, the CDR3 is TGTGCCAGCAGTGACCGGGGGATCACAGATACGCAGTATTTT. V and J are TRBV12-3 or TRBV12-4 and TRBJ2-3, with TRBD2 as a possible D gene (6 bases). CDR3 size: 14 residues. V was trimmed by 5 bases and J by 2 bases, leaving 11 bases between them.

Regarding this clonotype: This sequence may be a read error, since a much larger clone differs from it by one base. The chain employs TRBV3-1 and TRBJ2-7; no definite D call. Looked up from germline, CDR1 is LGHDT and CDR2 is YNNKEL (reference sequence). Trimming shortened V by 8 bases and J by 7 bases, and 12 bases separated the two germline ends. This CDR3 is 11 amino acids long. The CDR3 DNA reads TGTGCCAGCGGGTGGGATAATGAGCAGTACTTC. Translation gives CASGWDNEQYF.

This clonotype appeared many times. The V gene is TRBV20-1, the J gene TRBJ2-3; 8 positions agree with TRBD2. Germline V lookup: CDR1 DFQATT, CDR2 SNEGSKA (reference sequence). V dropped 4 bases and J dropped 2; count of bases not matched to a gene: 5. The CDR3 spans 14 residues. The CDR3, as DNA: TGCAGTGCTACGAGCGGGGGTCTCACAGATACGCAGTATTTT. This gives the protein CSATSGGLTDTQYF.

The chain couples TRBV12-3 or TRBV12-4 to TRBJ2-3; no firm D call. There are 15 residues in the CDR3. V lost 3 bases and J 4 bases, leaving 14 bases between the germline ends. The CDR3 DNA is TGTGCCAGCAGTTTGCGGCTGGGGTGCGCAGATACGCAGTATTTT. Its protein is CASSLRLGCADTQYF.

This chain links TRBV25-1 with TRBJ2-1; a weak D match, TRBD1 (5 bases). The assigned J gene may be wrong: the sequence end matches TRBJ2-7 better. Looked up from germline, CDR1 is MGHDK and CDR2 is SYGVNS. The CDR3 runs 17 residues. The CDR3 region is CASSGIQGKSSYNEQYF. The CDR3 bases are TGTGCCAGCAGTGGTATCCAGGGCAAGAGCTCCTACAATGAGCAGTACTTC.

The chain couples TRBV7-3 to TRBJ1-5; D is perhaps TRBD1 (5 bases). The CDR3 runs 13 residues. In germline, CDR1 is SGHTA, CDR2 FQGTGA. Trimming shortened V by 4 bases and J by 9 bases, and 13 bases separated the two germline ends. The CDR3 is CASSSTIGAPQHF. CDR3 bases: TGTGCCAGCAGCTCAACGATCGGGGCGCCCCAGCATTTT.

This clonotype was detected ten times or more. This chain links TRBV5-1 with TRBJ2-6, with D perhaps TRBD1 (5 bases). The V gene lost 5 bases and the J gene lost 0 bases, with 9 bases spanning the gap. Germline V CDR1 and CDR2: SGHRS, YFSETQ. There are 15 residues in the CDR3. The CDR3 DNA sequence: TGCGCCAGCAGGACAGCTTTCTCTGGGGCCAACGTCCTGACTTTC. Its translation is CASRTAFSGANVLTF.

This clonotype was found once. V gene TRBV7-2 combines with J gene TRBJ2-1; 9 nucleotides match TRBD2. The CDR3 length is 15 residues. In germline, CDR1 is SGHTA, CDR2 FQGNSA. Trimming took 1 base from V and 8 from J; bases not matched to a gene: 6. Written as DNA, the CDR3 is TGTGCCAGCAGCTTAGTGGGCGGGGGGGCCTATGAGCAGTTCTTC. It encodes CASSLVGGGAYEQFF.

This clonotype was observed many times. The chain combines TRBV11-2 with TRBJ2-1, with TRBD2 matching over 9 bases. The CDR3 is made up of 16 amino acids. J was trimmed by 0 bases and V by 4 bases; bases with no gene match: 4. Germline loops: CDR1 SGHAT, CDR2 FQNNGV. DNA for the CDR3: TGTGCCAGCAGCTCTGGAGCGGGGGGCTCCTACAATGAGCAGTTCTTC. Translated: CASSSGAGGSYNEQFF.

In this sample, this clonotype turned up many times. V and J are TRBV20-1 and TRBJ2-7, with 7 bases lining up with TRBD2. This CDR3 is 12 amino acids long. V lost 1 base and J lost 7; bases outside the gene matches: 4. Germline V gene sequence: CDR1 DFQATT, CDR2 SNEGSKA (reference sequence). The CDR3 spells CSARGEGWEQYF. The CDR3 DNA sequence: TGCAGTGCTAGAGGGGAGGGATGGGAGCAGTACTTC.

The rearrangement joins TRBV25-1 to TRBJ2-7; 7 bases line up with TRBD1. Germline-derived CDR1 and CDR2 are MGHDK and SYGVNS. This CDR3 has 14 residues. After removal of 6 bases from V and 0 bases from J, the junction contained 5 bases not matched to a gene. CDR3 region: CASRRQGSSYEQYF. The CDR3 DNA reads TGTGCCAGCAGGAGACAGGGTAGCTCCTACGAGCAGTACTTC.

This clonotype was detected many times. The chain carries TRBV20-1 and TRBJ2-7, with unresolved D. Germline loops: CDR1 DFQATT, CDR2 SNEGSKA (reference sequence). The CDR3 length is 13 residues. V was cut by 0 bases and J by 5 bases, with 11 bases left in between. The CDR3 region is CSARDSPFHEQYF. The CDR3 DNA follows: TGCAGTGCTAGAGATTCCCCTTTCCACGAGCAGTACTTC.

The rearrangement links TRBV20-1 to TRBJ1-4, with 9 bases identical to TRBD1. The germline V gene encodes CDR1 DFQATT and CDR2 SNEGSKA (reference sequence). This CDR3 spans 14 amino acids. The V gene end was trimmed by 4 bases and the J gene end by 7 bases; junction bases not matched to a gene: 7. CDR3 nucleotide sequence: TGCAGTGCTAACCCGGGACAGGGCAGTGAAAAACTGTTTTTT. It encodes CSANPGQGSEKLFF.

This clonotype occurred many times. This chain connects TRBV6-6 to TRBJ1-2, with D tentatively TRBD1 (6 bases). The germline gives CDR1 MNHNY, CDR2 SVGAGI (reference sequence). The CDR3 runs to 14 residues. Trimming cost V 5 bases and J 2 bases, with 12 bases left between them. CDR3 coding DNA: TGTGCCAGCAGTCTACAGACAGGAAACTATGGCTACACCTTC. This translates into CASSLQTGNYGYTF.

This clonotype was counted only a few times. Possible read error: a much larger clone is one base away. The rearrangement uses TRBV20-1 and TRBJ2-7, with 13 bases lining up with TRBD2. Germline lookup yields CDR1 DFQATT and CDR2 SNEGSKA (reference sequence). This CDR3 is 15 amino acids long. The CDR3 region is CGASGLAGASYEQYF. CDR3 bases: TGCGGTGCTAGTGGACTAGCGGGGGCCTCCTACGAGCAGTACTTC.

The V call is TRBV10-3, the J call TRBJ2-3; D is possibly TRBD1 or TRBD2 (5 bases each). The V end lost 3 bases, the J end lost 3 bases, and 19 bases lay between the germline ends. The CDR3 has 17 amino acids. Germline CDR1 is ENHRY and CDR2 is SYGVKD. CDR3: CAISEGTGFSGTDTQYF. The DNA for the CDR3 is TGTGCCATCAGTGAAGGAACAGGTTTTTCGGGGACAGATACGCAGTATTTT.

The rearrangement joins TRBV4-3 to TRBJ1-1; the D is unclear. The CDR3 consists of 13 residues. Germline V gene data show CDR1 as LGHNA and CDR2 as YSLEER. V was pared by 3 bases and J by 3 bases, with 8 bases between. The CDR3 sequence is CASSQTFDTEAFF. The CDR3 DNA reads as TGCGCCAGCAGCCAGACATTCGACACTGAAGCTTTCTTT.